Below, one T cell receptor (beta chain) is given with its context. The specificity of this receptor is unknown. The sample holds no much larger clone one base away, and base qualities are not on file. The data derive from a study of blood T cells in healthy people across ages (dated by TCRdb to the mid-2010s). Regarding the study in general: In model experiments, roughly one uniquely barcoded TCR beta cDNA molecule per two T cells was captured by template switching. Age-related changes in TCR beta repertoire diversity were measured in the study by deep sequencing normalized with unique cDNA molecular identifiers. Four age groups were formed from the donors: young (average approximately 15 years), middle-aged (roughly 38), aged (around 68) and long-lived (less than 85). To avoid experimental bias, donors of different ages were distributed randomly across sequencing lanes. Two additional independent replicas of 1 million unique cDNA reads from the same blood draw were analyzed for two donors (one aged 18 to 30 and one aged 80 or older). Points the paper makes about the study in general: Compared with the aged group, the long-lived group had more naive CD4+ T cells, fewer expanded clones and increased TCR diversity, a pattern suggesting age selection. As age increased, observed TCR beta diversity per million T cells dropped in a roughly linear way, and a significant reduction was already evident by age 40. Estimates of total diversity based on one million sequenced T cells were regarded as lower bounds and as underestimates. Bulk unsorted PBMC profiling prevented conclusive comparison of naive and antigen-experienced compartments. The CMV infection status of donors was not known, potentially confounding age-related changes in expanded clonotypes. The percentage of naive T cells measured by flow cytometry correlated strongly with observed TCR beta diversity.

In the germline V gene, CDR1 corresponds to SGHRS and CDR2 to YFSETQ. The CDR3 holds 16 amino acids from the cysteine to the phenylalanine. The entry retains the CDR3 DNA only, 48 bases that are in frame from base 1. Trimming takes 4 bases from V and 3 bases from J, and the germline ends sit 17 bases apart. The library was obtained by 5' RACE. Sequencing instrument: Illumina HiSeq 2500. A second PCR of about 6 to 12 cycles was performed with a sample-barcoded 5' primer and a J-beta primer mix. Each TCR beta cDNA molecule received a unique molecular identifier from a template-switch 5' adaptor carrying 12 random nucleotides. At least 2.5 million CDR3-containing paired-end reads were obtained from each sample. The Mint cDNA synthesis kit, primed by a TRBC-specific oligonucleotide, was used to synthesize first-strand cDNA from all RNA. After uracil-DNA glycosylase treatment, a first 18-cycle PCR used universal primers M1SS and BC2_uni_R on all cDNA. On the study's bioinformatics: For normalization, 1 million high-quality reads were randomly selected from each sample, with every read carrying a distinct molecular identifier. Reads sharing molecular identifiers were discarded rather than binned into consensus sequences. CDR3 identification, clonotype clustering and error correction used MiTCR with a Q25 quality threshold and the strictest error-elimination algorithm. Lower-bound total TCR beta diversity was estimated with a nonparametric unseen species model using Euler transformation. TCRdb passed the public sequencing reads through fastp at Q25 and MiXCR, retaining productive beta sequences. Duplicate CDR3 protein sequences are folded into a single record with the most common DNA and genes. TCRdb's processing, not the study's, gives the V and J calls here. In all, the sample holds 780,000 or so distinct CDR3 sequences, and about 53% of those were seen once. Around 40% of the sample is held by the ten biggest clonotypes.

The donors were roughly 38 Caucasian individuals from Russia, aged 6 to 90 years, who were systemically healthy. Around 9.8 milliliters of peripheral blood were collected from each donor into EDTA-treated Vacutainer tubes. Ficoll-Paque density-gradient centrifugation was used to isolate PBMCs, with at least 7 million obtained per sample. Trizol reagent was used to extract total RNA from PBMCs, with at least 5 micrograms per sample. The percentages of naive CD45RAhigh/CD27high T cells were determined by flow cytometry on a PBMC aliquot from every donor. The sequence derives from an elderly man in good health. The sequenced material came from blood. The chain uses TRBV5-1 and TRBJ2-1; the best D guess is TRBD2, with 6 bases matching. The CDR3 amino acid sequence is: CASSAAPRTNYNEQFF. The nucleotide sequence reads TGCGCCAGCAGCGCAGCCCCGAGGACTAACTACAATGAGCAGTTCTTC.